The 22 T cell receptor beta chains listed next were all sequenced from one sample in a study of PD-L1 blockade in urothelial cancer. Time point meaning: pretreatment peripheral blood. Only in-frame clones appear in the TCRdb table, and some are missing; sequencing was by immunoSEQ multiplex PCR. The sample records 30,000 to 40,000 clones, around four fifths being singletons. The material was PBMCs, obtained around atezolizumab (anti-PD-L1) treatment. These receptors came from an elderly man with urothelial cancer.

The CDR3 DNA is TGTGCCAGCTCACCACGTCAGGGGGTCACTGAAGCTTTCTTT. This gives the protein CASSPRQGVTEAFF. The chain has TRBV18 and TRBJ1-1, with 7 bases lining up with TRBD1. CDR3 size: 14 residues. In germline, CDR1 is KGHSH, CDR2 LQKENI. Unmatched junction bases numbered 3, after V lost 1 base and J lost 4 bases.

This rearrangement joins TRBV7-2 to TRBJ1-3, with 7 bases fitting TRBD1. CDR1 and CDR2 (germline): SGHTA, FQGNSA. The CDR3 is 15 amino acids. V gave up 5 bases and J gave up 5 bases; unmatched junction bases: 9. The CDR3 is CASSRSRGNRNTIYF. In DNA, the CDR3 is TGTGCCAGCAGCCGCAGCAGGGGGAATAGAAACACCATATATTTT.

The V gene is TRBV28, the J gene TRBJ2-7, with 16 nucleotides matching TRBD2. CDR3 length: 17 residues. V shed 4 bases and J 6 bases; nucleotides not matched to a gene: 9. Per the germline V gene, CDR1 is MDHEN and CDR2 is SYDVKM. CDR3: CASSSWGLAGGPGEQYF. The CDR3 coding sequence is TGTGCCAGCAGTTCTTGGGGACTAGCGGGAGGGCCTGGCGAGCAGTACTTC.

This clone was seen just once. This chain connects TRBV7-9 to TRBJ2-1, with D tentatively TRBD1 (5 bases). CDR1 is SEHNR, CDR2 FQNEAQ, per germline (reference sequence). The CDR3 has 11 amino acids. Trimming took off 4 bases at V and 13 bases at J, with 11 bases between the two ends. CDR3 bases: TGTGCCAGCAGCTCTACCAGGGTCCAGTTCTTC. It translates to CASSSTRVQFF.

This clone was counted a few times. This rearrangement joins TRBV5-5 to TRBJ2-7; TRBD2 might be the D (6 bases). The V and J ends lost 3 bases and 3 bases respectively, with 10 bases between them. Per germline, CDR1 SGHKS and CDR2 YYEKEE (reference sequence). The CDR3 sequence is 13 residues long. The CDR3 coding sequence is TGTGCCAGCAGCTCGGGACTTGACTACGAGCAGTACTTC. Its translation is CASSSGLDYEQYF. Using reference TRBV5-5 and TRBJ2-7 for the parts outside the CDR3, the full variable domain is DAGVTQSPTHLIKTRGQQVTLRCSPISGHKSVSWYQQVLGQGPQFIFQYYEKEERGRGNFPDRFSARQFPNYSSELNVNALLLGDSALYLCASSSGLDYEQYFGPGTRLTVT.

Written as DNA, the CDR3 is TGTGCCAGCAGTTTGGGTGGGGACTCTAACTATGGCTACACCTTC. Residues: CASSLGGDSNYGYTF. This chain uses TRBV6-6 with TRBJ1-2; perhaps TRBD1 as D (5 bases). The CDR3 contains 15 residues. CDR1 is MNHNY and CDR2 is SVGAGI in the germline V gene (reference sequence). Between the trimmed V and J ends, which lost 4 bases and 0 bases, there was a span of 12 bases.

The chain recombines TRBV27 with TRBJ2-2; a weak D match, TRBD1 (6 bases). The germline V gene has CDR1 MNHEY and CDR2 SMNVEV (reference sequence). Deletions cut 7 bases from V and 4 bases from J, with 10 bases between. The CDR3 is made up of 13 amino acids. The CDR3 coding sequence is TGTGCCAGCACCAGGGACATCACCGGGGAGCTGTTTTTT. It encodes CASTRDITGELFF.

The J gene is TRBJ2-5, the V gene TRBV5-1; maybe TRBD2 (6 bases). CDR1 and CDR2 from the germline V gene are SGHRS and YFSETQ. The V end lost 1 base, the J end lost 0 bases, and 10 bases lay between the germline ends. CDR3 length: 15 residues. The CDR3 DNA reads as TGCGCCAGCAGCTTGAGGGACTCCAACCAAGAGACCCAGTACTTC. Encoded protein: CASSLRDSNQETQYF.

The chain employs TRBV5-5 and TRBJ2-7, with D perhaps matching TRBD2 (6 bases). Germline V lookup: CDR1 SGHKS, CDR2 YYEKEE (reference sequence). The CDR3 has 14 residues. V was shortened by 1 base and J by 8 bases, with 16 bases between the two germline ends. The CDR3 sequence: CASSLSGIGLQQYF. As DNA, the CDR3 is TGTGCCAGCAGCTTGTCGGGGATTGGACTACAGCAGTACTTC.

The chain is built from TRBV5-1 and TRBJ1-5; D might be TRBD1 (6 bases). The CDR3 sequence is 15 residues long. Trimming took 1 base from V and 7 from J, leaving 15 bases between them. In germline, CDR1 is SGHRS, CDR2 YFSETQ. The CDR3 DNA follows: TGCGCCAGCAGCTTGCTCGGGGGGCCCGAACAGCCCCAGCATTTT. Residues: CASSLLGGPEQPQHF.

The chain joins TRBV7-9 to TRBJ2-5; tentative D call: TRBD1 (6 bases). The CDR3 is 14 amino acids. V lost 5 bases to trimming and J lost 0 bases, with 10 bases between them. Germline CDR1 is SEHNR and CDR2 is FQNEAQ (reference sequence). CDR3 amino acids: CASSQTGNQETQYF. Here the CDR3 DNA reads TGTGCCAGCAGCCAAACAGGGAACCAAGAGACCCAGTACTTC.

DNA for the CDR3: TGCAGCGTTAGGACAGGGAGAAAGGAAAAACTGTTTTTT. This sequence encodes CSVRTGRKEKLFF. The chain joins TRBV29-1 to TRBJ1-4; TRBD1 matches at 8 bases. CDR1 SQVTM and CDR2 ANQGSEA come from the germline V gene. Germline trimming cut 5 bases from V and 8 bases from J; bases unmatched to any gene: 7. This CDR3 is built from 13 residues.

The chain uses TRBV29-1 and TRBJ2-6; 7 positions match TRBD2. The germline gives CDR1 SQVTM, CDR2 ANQGSEA. CDR3 length: 14 amino acids. Trimming at V came to 7 bases and at J to 0 bases, leaving 3 bases not matched to a gene. The CDR3 reads CSGWGGSGANVLTF. The CDR3 nucleotides are TGCAGCGGCTGGGGGGGCTCTGGGGCCAACGTCCTGACTTTC.

Concerning this clone: Other DNA sequences in this sample translate to the same CDR3. The rearrangement joins TRBV6-8 to TRBJ2-5; possibly TRBD2 for D (6 bases). There are 15 residues in the CDR3. Trimming took 6 bases from V and 1 from J, leaving 15 bases between them. Germline CDR1 MNHGY, CDR2 SAAAGT. The CDR3 here is CASSQTGGAQETQYF. Here the CDR3 DNA reads TGTGCCAGCAGCCAAACGGGCGGGGCCCAAGAGACCCAGTACTTC.

Only one count was recorded for this clone. The chain joins TRBV4-2 to TRBJ2-3; D unresolved. The CDR3 consists of 14 residues. Germline values: CDR1 LGHNA, CDR2 YNFKEQ. With 0 bases removed from V and 0 bases from J, the gap between germline ends came to 4 bases. The CDR3: CASSQDTSTDTQYF. CDR3 bases: TGTGCCAGCAGCCAAGACACTAGCACAGATACGCAGTATTTT.

The chain uses TRBV9 and TRBJ1-2; 8 nucleotides align to TRBD1. V lost 3 bases to trimming and J lost 3 bases; unmatched junction nucleotides: 4. Germline assignment: CDR1 SGDLS and CDR2 YYNGEE. The CDR3 has 14 amino acids. This CDR3 is CASSAGQGDYGYTF. The DNA of the CDR3 is TGTGCCAGCAGCGCAGGACAGGGTGACTATGGCTACACCTTC.

The genes are TRBV9 and TRBJ2-7; 7 nucleotides agree with TRBD1. V was pared by 2 bases and J by 0 bases, with 2 bases of the junction left unmatched. The CDR3 loop spans 14 amino acids. Germline values: CDR1 SGDLS, CDR2 YYNGEE. The CDR3 reads CASSVRGSSYEQYF. The CDR3, as DNA: TGTGCCAGCAGCGTCAGGGGGAGCTCCTACGAGCAGTACTTC.

The chain carries TRBV10-2 and TRBJ1-2, with D unresolved. V dropped 3 bases and J dropped 2 bases, with 16 bases sitting between them. The CDR3 is made up of 16 amino acids. Germline CDR1 WSHSY, CDR2 SAAADI. The CDR3 DNA reads TGCGCCAGCAGTGACCGTTGGGCAGGTACAAACTATGGCTACACCTTC. Translation gives CASSDRWAGTNYGYTF.

The chain is built from TRBV23-1 and TRBJ1-5; the match to TRBD1 covers 10 bases. TRBV23-1 is an ORF, with its function uncertain. The CDR3 loop spans 17 amino acids. Trimming at V came to 3 bases and at J to 6 bases, leaving 11 bases not matched to a gene. The chain's CDR3 is CASSHLSDRGRVQPQHF. The DNA of the CDR3 is TGCGCCAGCAGTCACCTCTCAGACAGGGGGCGCGTTCAGCCCCAGCATTTT.

The table lists this clone with a count of one. V is TRBV19 and J is TRBJ1-5; D unclear. The V end was cut by 5 bases, the J end by 9 bases, with 14 bases between. Looked up from germline, CDR1 is LNHDA and CDR2 is SQIVND (reference sequence). The CDR3 consists of 13 residues. Here the CDR3 reads CASSPGWETPQHF. The CDR3 DNA follows: TGTGCCAGTAGTCCTGGCTGGGAGACGCCCCAGCATTTT.

The chain combines TRBV7-9 with TRBJ2-6; 7 bases are shared with TRBD1. This CDR3 has 17 amino acids. V was clipped by 5 bases and J by 4 bases; unmatched bases: 11. Germline lookup yields CDR1 SEHNR and CDR2 FQNEAQ (reference sequence). CDR3 amino acids: CASSQRQGAQGANVLTF. CDR3 coding DNA: TGTGCCAGCAGCCAGCGACAGGGAGCACAAGGGGCCAACGTCCTGACTTTC.

V gene TRBV9 combines with J gene TRBJ2-3; TRBD2 matches at 9 bases. This CDR3 contains 18 residues. Germline trimming cut 2 bases from V and 0 bases from J; bases unmatched to any gene: 10. CDR1 and CDR2 (germline): SGDLS, YYNGEE. For the CDR3, the DNA is TGTGCCAGCAGCGTTAGCGGGAGAGGGTCATATAGCACAGATACGCAGTATTTT. It translates to CASSVSGRGSYSTDTQYF.